A selection of T cell receptor beta chains follows, all from one sample in a study of blood T cell repertoires in COVID-19. The method was immunoSEQ multiplex PCR; TCRdb's version includes in-frame clones alone and lacks a portion of them. This sample has roughly 27,000 clones, with 85% to 90% found just once. Sequenced sample: peripheral blood. The receptors stem from an older woman with active COVID-19. CDR3s include the opening cysteine and the closing phenylalanine or tryptophan. A D gene is named only where the DNA matches it firmly. Size is stated for part of the rows, as once, few or many counts, or as a class when the clone is expanded.

>TRBD1|TRBJ2-7|TRBV5-1|-|14
TGCGCCAGCAGCTCTACAGGGGGGCCCTACGAGCAGTACTTC
CASSSTGGPYEQYF
>TRBD1|TRBJ1-6|TRBV14|-|15
TGTGCCAGCAGCGCGACACGGACAGGGTGGACACCCCTCCACTTT
CASSATRTGWTPLHF
>-|TRBJ2-3|TRBV6-5|-|14
TGTGCCAGCGCACTAAGTAAGGGCACAGATACGCAGTATTTT
CASALSKGTDTQYF
>-|TRBJ2-7|TRBV5-6|-|15
TGTGCCAGCAGCCCCTTGGGGGGGGCGACCTACGAGCAGTACTTC
CASSPLGGATYEQYF
>-|TRBJ2-5|TRBV3-1/TRBV3-2|-|13
TGTGCCAGCCTTCCCCAGGGTGCAGAGACCCAGTACTTC
CASLPQGAETQYF
>-|TRBJ2-3|TRBV6-2/TRBV6-3|-|15
TGTGCCAGCAGCCCCGACGCGAAGACAATCGGCACGCAGTATTTT
CASSPDAKTIGTQYF
>TRBD2|TRBJ2-5|TRBV9|-|15
TGTGCCAGCAGCGGACTAGCGGGACAGGGAGAGACCCAGTACTTC
CASSGLAGQGETQYF
>-|TRBJ2-7|TRBV27|-|13
TGTGCCAGCAGTTTAATTGGGGCTACAGGAGAGTACTTC
CASSLIGATGEYF
>-|TRBJ2-7|TRBV20-1|-|11
TGCAGCTCCGCCGAGAGTGGCGAGCAGTACTTC
CSSAESGEQYF
>-|TRBJ2-1|TRBV11-3|-|16
TGTGCCAGCAGCTTAGAGGGCCCCCCCTCCTACAATGAGCAGTTCTTC
CASSLEGPPSYNEQFF
>-|TRBJ2-5|TRBV7-3|-|16
TGTGCCAGCAGCTTAAACGGGAGAGGGTTAAAAGAGACCCAGTACTTC
CASSLNGRGLKETQYF
>-|TRBJ1-4|TRBV2|-|14
TGTGCCAGTAGGAAGGGGTCGGGTAATGAAAAACTGTTTTTT
CASRKGSGNEKLFF
>-|TRBJ2-2|TRBV27|-|14
TGTGCCAGCAGCGACCTAGGGGACACCGGGGAGCTGTTTTTT
CASSDLGDTGELFF
>-|TRBJ1-5|TRBV9|-|15
TGTGCCAGCAGCGTAGGGCCTTCCCGCGGTCAGCCCCAGCATTTT
CASSVGPSRGQPQHF
>-|TRBJ1-2|TRBV9|-|15
TGTGCCAGCAGCGTAGGTGTCGCGGGTACCTATGGCTACACCTTC
CASSVGVAGTYGYTF
>-|TRBJ1-2|TRBV10-3|-|13
TGTGCCATCAGGCCGGGAGGGCCGTATGGCTACACCTTC
CAIRPGGPYGYTF
>TRBD1|TRBJ2-3|TRBV2|-|14
TGTGCCACCCGGGACAGGGAAGTTACAGATACGCAGTATTTT
CATRDREVTDTQYF
>-|TRBJ2-3|TRBV5-1|-|13
TGCGCCAGCAGCTTGAATCAGGCAGATACGCAGTATTTT
CASSLNQADTQYF
>-|TRBJ1-2|TRBV4-1|-|18
TGCGCCAGCAGCCCCACCAGAACCGGGTTCGGTGCCGTCTATGGCTACACCTTC
CASSPTRTGFGAVYGYTF
>-|TRBJ1-4|TRBV11-2|-|15
TGTGCCAGCCGGGAGCGAGTGACGGGGAGTGAAAAACTGTTTTTT
CASRERVTGSEKLFF
>-|TRBJ1-2|TRBV2|-|14
TGTGCCAGCAGCCCGGGAGGGAATTCCTATGGCTACACCTTC
CASSPGGNSYGYTF
>-|TRBJ2-1|TRBV6-5|few|13
TGTGCCAGCAGTCCCGCAACGGGAAATGAGCAGTTCTTC
CASSPATGNEQFF
>-|TRBJ1-2|TRBV5-1|-|13
TGCGCCAGCAGCTTGGAGTCCGGTTATGGCTACACCTTC
CASSLESGYGYTF
>-|TRBJ2-3|TRBV5-6|once|16
TGTGCCAGCAGCCGCCGGGTTGACGCCTACACAGATACGCAGTATTTT
CASSRRVDAYTDTQYF
>TRBD2|TRBJ2-3|TRBV28|-|14
TGTGCCAGCAGGACTAGCGGGAGCACAGATACGCAGTATTTT
CASRTSGSTDTQYF
>-|TRBJ1-3|TRBV9|-|15
TGTGCCAGCAGCGTAGTGGGGGGCTCTGGAAACACCATATATTTT
CASSVVGGSGNTIYF
>-|TRBJ2-5|TRBV10-3|-|16
TGTGCCATCAGTGAGGGTCTGACAGGACTCCAAGAGACCCAGTACTTC
CAISEGLTGLQETQYF
>TRBD1|TRBJ1-6|TRBV6-4|-|14
TGTGCCATCCACAGGGGGATGTCTAATTCACCCCTCCACTTT
CAIHRGMSNSPLHF
>-|TRBJ2-7|TRBV11-2|-|13
TGTGCCAGCAGCTTAGCCCCCGGCGGGGAGCAGTACTTC
CASSLAPGGEQYF
>TRBD2|TRBJ2-7|TRBV27|-|18
TGTGCCAGCAGTCCAAAGCCACTAGCGGGAGTCTACGCGGGCGGACTGTACTTC
CASSPKPLAGVYAGGLYF
>-|TRBJ2-3|TRBV5-1|-|15
TGCGCCAGCAGCTTTGGCGGCTACGGCACAGATACGCAGTATTTT
CASSFGGYGTDTQYF
>TRBD2|TRBJ2-3|TRBV5-1|-|17
TGCGCCAGCAGCTCGTTAACTAGCGAAACTAGCACAGATACGCAGTATTTT
CASSSLTSETSTDTQYF
>-|TRBJ1-5|TRBV6-2/TRBV6-3|-|13
TGTGCCAGCAGTACCAACCAGGGCCCGGGGGGCCAGTTT
CASSTNQGPGGQF
>-|TRBJ2-3|TRBV7-9|-|14
TGTGCCAGCAGCTTGGTTACTAGCACAGATACGCAGTATTTT
CASSLVTSTDTQYF
>-|TRBJ2-3|TRBV5-1|-|13
TGCGCCAGCAGGTTAACTAGCACAGATACGCAGTATTTT
CASRLTSTDTQYF
>TRBD2|TRBJ2-7|TRBV27|few|19
TGTGCCAGCAGCCGCCTTGAGCGGGAGTTTTTCACCCCGTTGCGCGAGCAGTACTTC
CASSRLEREFFTPLREQYF
>-|TRBJ1-1|TRBV28|-|13
TGTGCCAGCAGTTTAGGTTTTAGCACTGAAGCTTTCTTT
CASSLGFSTEAFF
>TRBD1|TRBJ1-5|TRBV23-1|-|20
TGCGCCAGCAGTCAATTTGATGGGTCGGGACAGGGATATAGCAATCAGCCCCAGCATTTT
CASSQFDGSGQGYSNQPQHF
>TRBD2|TRBJ2-7|TRBV19|-|16
TGTGCCAGTAGTAGGACTAGCGGGAGTTTCGGGAACGAGCAGTACTTC
CASSRTSGSFGNEQYF
>-|TRBJ2-3|TRBV19|-|17
TGTGCCAGTAGTAAAGGGGGGAGAGCGGGGACCTCCCGTACGCAGTATTTT
CASSKGGRAGTSRTQYF
>-|TRBJ1-2|TRBV30|-|13
TGTGCCTGGAACAGTTGGGGGCTGGATGGCTACACCTTC
CAWNSWGLDGYTF
>-|TRBJ2-5|TRBV7-2|-|15
TGTGCCAGCAGCTTAAGTCGACTGTACCAAGAGACCCAGTACTTC
CASSLSRLYQETQYF
>TRBD2|TRBJ2-3|TRBV5-1|-|17
TGCGCCAGCAGCTGGGCGGGAGCGTTTACTAGCACAGATACGCAGTATTTT
CASSWAGAFTSTDTQYF
>-|TRBJ1-2|TRBV10-2|-|13
TGCGCCAGCTGGATACAGGGTAACTATGGCTACACCTTC
CASWIQGNYGYTF
>-|TRBJ1-5|TRBV4-1|few|14
TGCGCCAGCAGCCCAGTTGGAGGGAGTCAGCCCCAGCATTTT
CASSPVGGSQPQHF
>TRBD1|TRBJ1-1|TRBV29-1|-|12
TGCAGCGTACGACAGGGGAACACTGAAGCTTTCTTT
CSVRQGNTEAFF
>TRBD2|TRBJ2-7|TRBV14|-|15
TGTGCCAGCAGCCCAGGACTAGCGGTCTCCTACGAGCAGTACTTC
CASSPGLAVSYEQYF
>-|TRBJ1-1|TRBV5-1|-|13
TGCGCCAGCAGCTCTTACAGGAACACTGAAGCTTTCTTT
CASSSYRNTEAFF
>TRBD2|TRBJ2-3|TRBV6-1|-|15
TGTGCCAGCAGGCCGGGGACTAGCGGCACAGATACGCAGTATTTT
CASRPGTSGTDTQYF
>-|TRBJ2-5|TRBV4-1|-|14
TGCGCCAGCAGCTCTCCGGGAAAACAAGAGACCCAGTACTTC
CASSSPGKQETQYF
>-|TRBJ2-2|TRBV30|-|13
TGTGCCTGGACGACAGGGAACACCGGGGAGCTGTTTTTT
CAWTTGNTGELFF
>TRBD2|TRBJ2-5|TRBV4-1|once|16
TGCGCCAGCAGCCACCTTCGGACGGGAGGGGCGGAGACCCAGTACTTC
CASSHLRTGGAETQYF
>-|TRBJ2-7|TRBV5-5|-|13
TGTGCCAGCAGCTTGGGAGGGACCTACGAGCAGTACTTC
CASSLGGTYEQYF